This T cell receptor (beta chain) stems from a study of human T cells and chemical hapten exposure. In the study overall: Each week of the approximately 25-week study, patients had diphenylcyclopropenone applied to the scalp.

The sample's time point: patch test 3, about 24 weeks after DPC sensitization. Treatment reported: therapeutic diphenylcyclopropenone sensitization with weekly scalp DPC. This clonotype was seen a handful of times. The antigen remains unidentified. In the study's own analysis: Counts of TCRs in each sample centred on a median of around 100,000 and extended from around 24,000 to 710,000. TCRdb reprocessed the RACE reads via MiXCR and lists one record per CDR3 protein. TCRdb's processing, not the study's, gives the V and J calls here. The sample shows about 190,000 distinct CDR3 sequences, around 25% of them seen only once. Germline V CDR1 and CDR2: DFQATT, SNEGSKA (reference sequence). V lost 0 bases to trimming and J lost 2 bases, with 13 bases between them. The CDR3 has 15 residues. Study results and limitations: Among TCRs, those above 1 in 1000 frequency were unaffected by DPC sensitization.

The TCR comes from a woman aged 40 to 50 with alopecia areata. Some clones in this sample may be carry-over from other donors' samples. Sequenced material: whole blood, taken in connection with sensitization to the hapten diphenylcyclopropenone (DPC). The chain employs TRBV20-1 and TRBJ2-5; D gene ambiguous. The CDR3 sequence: CSARDPRSVQETQYF. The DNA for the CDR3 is TGCAGTGCTAGAGATCCAAGGAGCGTTCAAGAGACCCAGTACTTC.